The 32 T cell receptor beta chains below were found in one sample sequenced in a study of T-cell memory formation after mild COVID-19. TCRdb re-called the 5' RACE reads through MiXCR, storing one row per CDR3 protein. The sample lists approximately 100,000 distinct CDR3 sequences, around 10% occurring once. Sequencing was carried out using PBMCs or a T cell subset sorted from them (not recorded which). Receptors originate from a man younger than 35 who had mild COVID-19 (a few samples of this study predate the infection). Cell type and time point are not known.

In this sample, this clonotype turned up a few times. The chain couples TRBV19 to TRBJ1-1, with a weak D call TRBD1 (5 bases). The V gene's germline CDR1 is LNHDA and CDR2 SQIVND (reference sequence). The ends were cut back, 6 bases at V and 5 bases at J, with 16 bases in the middle. The CDR3 runs to 14 residues. CDR3 in DNA: TGTGCCAGTAGCATGGGGTGGGGACGTACTGAAGCTTTCTTT. The encoded protein is CASSMGWGRTEAFF.

J is TRBJ1-1 and V is TRBV5-1; 7 nucleotides match TRBD1. Germline V gives CDR1 SGHRS, CDR2 YFSETQ. This CDR3 spans 13 amino acids. The trim removed 3 bases at V and 11 bases at J, leaving 10 bases unmatched. The CDR3 protein is CASSYGQAAGAFF. As DNA, the CDR3 is TGCGCCAGCAGCTACGGACAGGCCGCCGGTGCTTTCTTT.

The chain links TRBV7-8 to TRBJ2-5; 7 nucleotides align to TRBD2. Germline V gene lookup returns CDR1 SGHVS and CDR2 FQNEAQ. This CDR3 has 16 amino acids. J gave up 2 bases and V 5 bases, and 11 bases lay outside the gene matches. In nucleotides, the CDR3 is TGTGCCAGCAGCCGAGATGCGCGGGGGAGTCAAGAGACCCAGTACTTC. It translates to CASSRDARGSQETQYF.

This clonotype came up a few times. This rearrangement joins TRBV7-9 to TRBJ2-3; D not resolved. Looked up from germline, CDR1 is SEHNR and CDR2 is FQNEAQ (reference sequence). V lost 3 bases and J lost 2, with 9 bases in between. The CDR3 loop spans 14 amino acids. CDR3 DNA sequence: TGTGCCAGCAGCTTCTCCGCGACCACAGATACGCAGTATTTT. It specifies CASSFSATTDTQYF.

The CDR3 here is CASSLGTGGLDEQYV. The CDR3 region has the DNA TGTGCCAGCAGCTTGGGGACAGGGGGCTTGGACGAGCAGTACGTC. The V gene is TRBV5-8, the J gene TRBJ2-7; 11 bases map to TRBD1. The CDR3 is made up of 15 amino acids. The V gene end was trimmed by 0 bases and the J gene end by 5 bases; junction bases not matched to a gene: 4. Germline V CDR1 and CDR2: SGHTS, YDEGEE.

This clonotype showed up just a few times. This rearrangement joins TRBV6-6 to TRBJ2-3, with 8 bases that match TRBD1. V lost 1 base and J lost 6; bases outside the gene matches: 6. The CDR3 is made up of 15 amino acids. Germline values: CDR1 MNHNY, CDR2 SVGAGI (reference sequence). The CDR3 is CASSYLDRGSDTQYF. In DNA, the CDR3 is TGTGCCAGCAGTTACTTAGACAGGGGTTCGGATACGCAGTATTTT.

This clonotype occurred a few times. This chain joins TRBV14 and TRBJ2-1; D gene ambiguous. Germline V lookup: CDR1 SGHDN, CDR2 FVKESK. V lost 3 bases and J lost 2, with 14 bases in between. The CDR3 runs to 16 residues. CDR3 sequence (DNA): TGTGCCAGCAGCCACTCCGTCAGTATCCCCTACAATGAGCAGTTCTTC. Encoded protein: CASSHSVSIPYNEQFF.

Many counts were recorded for this clonotype. This sequence joins TRBV6-5 and TRBJ2-1; 7 nucleotides align to TRBD1. CDR3 length: 16 amino acids. V was clipped by 4 bases and J by 4 bases; unmatched bases: 10. Germline V gene data show CDR1 as MNHEY and CDR2 as SVGAGI. In nucleotides, the CDR3 is TGTGCCAGCAGTTTGAACTCCGGGACAGCATACAATGAGCAGTTCTTC. Amino acid sequence: CASSLNSGTAYNEQFF.

This clonotype was recorded many times. The V gene is TRBV5-4, the J gene TRBJ2-7; a possible D gene is TRBD1 (5 bases). Germline values: CDR1 SGHNT, CDR2 YYREEE (reference sequence). The CDR3 is made up of 12 amino acids. V was pared by 3 bases and J by 5 bases, with 9 bases between. The CDR3 loop is CASSSEGDEQYF. The CDR3 nucleotides read TGTGCCAGCAGCTCGGAAGGGGACGAGCAGTACTTC. Supplemented by reference TRBV5-4 and TRBJ2-7, the full variable domain reads ETGVTQSPTHLIKTRGQQVTLRCSSQSGHNTVSWYQQALGQGPQFIFQYYREEENGRGNFPPRFSGLQFPNYSSELNVNALELDDSALYLCASSSEGDEQYFGPGTRLTVT.

The CDR3 nucleotides read TGTGCCAGCAGCCCCCCCCAGCCTGAAGCTTTCTTT. Amino acid sequence: CASSPPQPEAFF. The chain has TRBV7-9 and TRBJ1-1; unclear D gene. The CDR3 loop spans 12 amino acids. Trimming left V 5 bases short and J 6 bases short, with 10 bases between. Germline CDR1 SEHNR, CDR2 FQNEAQ (reference sequence).

The chain employs TRBV13 and TRBJ2-1; TRBD2 is a possible D gene (5 bases). In germline, CDR1 is PRHDT, CDR2 FYEKMQ (reference sequence). The CDR3 runs 13 residues. Trimming shortened V by 5 bases and J by 9 bases, and 14 bases separated the two germline ends. The CDR3 bases are TGTGCCAGCAGCCGGGTCAGCGGTGGTGAGCAGTTCTTC. This sequence encodes CASSRVSGGEQFF.

The rearrangement joins TRBV4-3 to TRBJ1-2, with 7 bases matching TRBD1. The CDR3 length is 17 residues. The germline V gene encodes CDR1 LGHNA and CDR2 YSLEER. Germline trimming cut 0 bases from V and 5 bases from J; bases unmatched to any gene: 12. The CDR3 loop is CASSQDTYSGTEYGYTF. The CDR3 DNA reads TGCGCCAGCAGCCAAGATACCTACTCCGGGACAGAGTATGGCTACACCTTC.

In its sample, this clonotype was seen many times. This chain uses TRBV6-5 with TRBJ2-7; 9 bases align to TRBD1. The CDR3 has 14 amino acids. CDR1 is MNHEY, CDR2 SVGAGI, per germline. V lost 5 bases, J lost 4 bases, and 6 bases stayed unmatched. For the CDR3, the DNA is TGTGCCAGCAGTCCCGGGACAGGGAAATACGAGCAGTACGTC. It is translated as CASSPGTGKYEQYV.

V and J are TRBV7-9 and TRBJ2-7, with D hard to call. In germline, CDR1 is SEHNR, CDR2 FQNEAQ (reference sequence). Trimming cost V 5 bases and J 5 bases, with 10 bases left between them. The CDR3 is 12 amino acids. In nucleotides, the CDR3 is TGTGCCAGCAGCCCCAGTCGCGACGAGCAGTACGTC. Translating gives CASSPSRDEQYV.

The CDR3 protein is CASSLGLLAEGNTIYF. CDR3 coding DNA: TGCGCCAGCAGCCTCGGACTCCTCGCCGAGGGAAACACCATATATTTT. This chain links TRBV4-1 with TRBJ1-3; D unresolved. The CDR3 has 16 amino acids. Trimming removed 4 bases at V and 4 bases at J, with 17 bases between. Looked up from germline, CDR1 is MGHRA and CDR2 is YSYEKL.

Only a few counts were recorded for this clonotype. J is TRBJ2-2 and V is TRBV2, with D unclear. The CDR3 loop spans 15 amino acids. The V and J ends lost 3 bases and 2 bases respectively, with 10 bases between them. Germline assignment: CDR1 SNHLY and CDR2 FYNNEI. CDR3 sequence (DNA): TGTGCCAGCAGTGAGCTATCCCGCAACACCGGGGAGCTGTTTTTT. Its protein is CASSELSRNTGELFF.

V is TRBV12-3 or TRBV12-4 and J is TRBJ1-2; the match to TRBD1 covers 8 bases. The CDR3 loop spans 15 amino acids. V gave up 5 bases and J gave up 3 bases; unmatched junction bases: 8. CDR3 DNA: TGTGCCAGCAGTCTAGGACAGGGTAGCGACTATGGCTACACCTTC. It encodes CASSLGQGSDYGYTF.

This clonotype was counted only a few times. The chain couples TRBV4-3 to TRBJ2-3; 9 bases line up with TRBD2. The V segment lost 3 bases and the J segment 2 bases; nucleotides outside the gene matches: 6. The germline V gene has CDR1 LGHNA and CDR2 YSLEER. The CDR3 spans 16 residues. The CDR3 coding sequence is TGCGCCAGCAGCCAGAAAAGCGGGGGGTTCACAGATACGCAGTATTTT. This translates into CASSQKSGGFTDTQYF.

The gene calls are TRBV20-1 and TRBJ1-1, with no clear D. The CDR3 sequence is 11 residues long. Germline CDR1 reads DFQATT; CDR2 reads SNEGSKA (reference sequence). V was cut by 0 bases and J by 8 bases, with 7 bases left in between. CDR3 in amino acids: CSARDYREAFF. CDR3 in DNA: TGCAGTGCTAGAGATTACCGGGAAGCTTTCTTT.

There are many counts of this clonotype. The chain carries TRBV6-5 and TRBJ1-1; the D is unclear. The CDR3 covers 15 residues. V gave up 0 bases and J gave up 0 bases, with 8 bases separating them. Germline values: CDR1 MNHEY, CDR2 SVGAGI. CDR3 sequence (DNA): TGTGCCAGCAGTTACTCGTCGGGGTTGAACACTGAAGCTTTCTTT. It codes for CASSYSSGLNTEAFF.

This chain links TRBV7-6 with TRBJ2-5; D gene ambiguous. The V end was cut by 3 bases, the J end by 5 bases, with 13 bases between. This CDR3 contains 14 residues. CDR1 is SGHVS and CDR2 is FNYEAQ in the germline V gene. The CDR3 DNA follows: TGTGCCAGCAGCTTTGGGCCTGGAAGGGAGACCCAGTACTTC. This encodes CASSFGPGRETQYF.

This clonotype was counted only a few times. V is TRBV5-1 and J is TRBJ2-1; TRBD1 might be the D (5 bases). V gave up 1 base and J gave up 10 bases, with 12 bases separating them. Germline V gene sequence: CDR1 SGHRS, CDR2 YFSETQ. The CDR3 covers 13 residues. The CDR3 DNA is TGCGCCAGCAGCTTGACCGACAGAAGAGAGCAGTTCTTC. This sequence encodes CASSLTDRREQFF.

This chain links TRBV7-9 with TRBJ2-5; possible D gene TRBD1, 5 bases. The CDR3 loop spans 14 amino acids. From germline, CDR1 is SEHNR and CDR2 FQNEAQ (reference sequence). The ends were cut back, 2 bases at V and 6 bases at J, with 13 bases in the middle. As DNA, the CDR3 is TGTGCCAGCAGCTTATTACCAGGGCCGAAGACCCAGTACTTC. Residues: CASSLLPGPKTQYF.

This clonotype was counted a few times. The V and J genes are TRBV7-9 and TRBJ1-6; D is possibly TRBD1 (5 bases). This CDR3 is built from 17 residues. Germline loops: CDR1 SEHNR, CDR2 FQNEAQ (reference sequence). The V end was cut by 2 bases, the J end by 3 bases, with 14 bases between. The CDR3 DNA follows: TGTGCCAGCAGCTTACGAGCCGGGGGGAACTATAATTCACCCCTCCACTTT. The encoded protein is CASSLRAGGNYNSPLHF. The complete variable domain, with remaining parts taken from reference TRBV7-9 and TRBJ1-6, reads DTGVSQNPRHKITKRGQNVTFRCDPISEHNRLYWYRQTLGQGPEFLTYFQNEAQLEKSRLLSDRFSAERPKGSFSTLEIQRTEQGDSAMYLCASSLRAGGNYNSPLHFGNGTRLTVT.

This clonotype was seen repeatedly, ten times or more. The V and J genes are TRBV9 and TRBJ1-2; D is undetermined. V shed 4 bases and J shed 0 bases, with 13 bases lying between them. The V gene's germline CDR1 is SGDLS and CDR2 YYNGEE. The CDR3 has 15 residues. The DNA of the CDR3 is TGTGCCAGCAGCCCCCCGGGTCCGACTAACTATGGCTACACCTTC. Its protein product is CASSPPGPTNYGYTF.

The CDR3, as DNA: TGCGCCAGCAGCTTGGTGGCAGGGCGGGGAGACGAGCAGTACTTC. Translating it yields CASSLVAGRGDEQYF. The chain recombines TRBV5-1 with TRBJ2-7; D may be TRBD2 (6 bases). CDR1 is SGHRS and CDR2 is YFSETQ in the germline V gene. The length of the CDR3 is 15 residues. Trimming took 0 bases from V and 5 from J, leaving 15 bases between them.

This clonotype has ten or more counts. The J gene is TRBJ2-7, the V gene TRBV4-1; the D is unclear. Trimming shortened V by 0 bases and J by 3 bases, and 12 bases separated the two germline ends. Germline V gene lookup returns CDR1 MGHRA and CDR2 YSYEKL. The CDR3 has 15 residues. Written as DNA, the CDR3 is TGCGCCAGCAGCCAAGAGGCTGGCGCGTACTACGAGCAGTACTTC. Translated: CASSQEAGAYYEQYF.

Concerning this clonotype itself: A read error may produce the germline difference seen at one junction end. The V call is TRBV4-2, the J call TRBJ2-2; TRBD2 is a possible D gene (5 bases). Germline-derived CDR1 and CDR2 are LGHNA and YNFKEQ. CDR3 length: 15 amino acids. CDR3 in amino acids: CASSQVDGVTGDLFF. CDR3 in DNA: TGTGCCAGCAGCCAAGTTGACGGGGTCACCGGGGATCTGTTTTTT.

Only a few counts were recorded for this clonotype. The chain recombines TRBV10-3 with TRBJ2-2, with TRBD1 identical over 7 bases. The CDR3 runs 21 residues. Germline V gene data show CDR1 as ENHRY and CDR2 as SYGVKD. The junction had 18 bases not matched to a gene; V was cut back by 2 bases and J by 0 bases. CDR3 loop: CAISEPPGQAAAWANTGELFF. The CDR3 nucleotides read TGTGCCATCAGTGAGCCCCCCGGACAGGCGGCGGCATGGGCGAACACCGGGGAGCTGTTTTTT.

The rearrangement links TRBV12-3 or TRBV12-4 to TRBJ2-1; D uncertain. CDR3 size: 13 residues. Trimming cost V 5 bases and J 8 bases, with 13 bases left between them. CDR3 bases: TGTGCCAGCAGTCTGAGAATAGGTGATGAGCAGTTCTTC. This gives the protein CASSLRIGDEQFF.

The chain carries TRBV11-3 and TRBJ2-1, with 14 nucleotides matching TRBD2. Germline assignment: CDR1 SGHNT and CDR2 YENEEA. The V and J ends lost 0 bases and 8 bases, in that order; junction bases with no gene match: 3. The CDR3 contains 16 residues. CDR3 residues: CASSLDVTSGGDEQFF. The DNA for the CDR3 is TGTGCCAGCAGCTTAGATGTGACTAGCGGGGGGGATGAGCAGTTCTTC.

V and J are TRBV5-6 and TRBJ1-2; 7 bases fit TRBD1. CDR1 and CDR2 from the germline V gene are SGHDT and YYEEEE. This CDR3 has 15 residues. After removal of 0 bases from V and 2 bases from J, the junction contained 4 bases not matched to a gene. The CDR3 loop reads CASSLGDSPNYGYTF. The CDR3 bases are TGTGCCAGCAGCTTGGGGGACAGCCCGAACTATGGCTACACCTTC.